One sample yielded the 16 T cell receptor beta chains listed below, sequenced in a study of early T cells in non-severe SARS-CoV-2 infection (dated by TCRdb to the early 2020s). Libraries came from 5' RACE. For sequencing, a NextSeq 500 was employed. TCRdb applied fastp at Q25 and MiXCR to the public reads, then kept only in-frame beta chains. Entries are consolidated by CDR3 protein sequence, retaining the most common genes and DNA. This sample comprises about 45,000 distinct CDR3 sequences, 10% to 15% of them detected only once. The top ten hold approximately 15% of the sample. The material sequenced was whole blood. These receptors all come from an adult who was a healthcare worker with PCR-confirmed SARS-CoV-2 infection or an uninfected control (not recorded which).

This clonotype was observed a few times. J is TRBJ2-1 and V is TRBV18; 11 nucleotides match TRBD2. Unmatched junction bases numbered 14, after V lost 2 bases and J lost 5 bases. The V gene's germline CDR1 is KGHSH and CDR2 LQKENI. This CDR3 spans 19 amino acids. CDR3 residues: CASSPFPTTLAGANNEQFF. As DNA, the CDR3 is TGTGCCAGCTCACCATTCCCCACTACACTAGCGGGGGCGAACAATGAGCAGTTCTTC.

The genes are TRBV20-1 and TRBJ2-7, with TRBD1 matching over 7 bases. CDR1 is DFQATT and CDR2 is SNEGSKA in the germline V gene (reference sequence). Trimming removed 2 bases from V and 4 bases from J; junction bases left unmatched: 5. This CDR3 spans 13 amino acids. CDR3 coding DNA: TGCAGTGCTAGACCCGGGACAGTATACGAGCAGTACTTC. Protein: CSARPGTVYEQYF.

This clonotype has more than one count but fewer than ten. This chain uses TRBV7-9 with TRBJ2-3, with a tentative D call TRBD1 (6 bases). CDR1 is SEHNR and CDR2 is FQNEAQ in the germline V gene (reference sequence). The CDR3 is 14 residues long. Trimming removed 5 bases at V and 4 bases at J, with 13 bases between. The chain's CDR3 is CASSPWKGADTQYF. CDR3 sequence (DNA): TGTGCCAGCAGCCCATGGAAGGGGGCAGATACGCAGTATTTT. The full variable domain, its missing parts supplied by reference TRBV7-9 and TRBJ2-3, is DTGVSQNPRHKITKRGQNVTFRCDPISEHNRLYWYRQTLGQGPEFLTYFQNEAQLEKSRLLSDRFSAERPKGSFSTLEIQRTEQGDSAMYLCASSPWKGADTQYFGPGTRLTVL.

The V call is TRBV9, the J call TRBJ2-3; D gene uncertain. This CDR3 is 11 amino acids long. V was cut by 3 bases and J by 3 bases, with 2 bases left in between. Germline V gives CDR1 SGDLS, CDR2 YYNGEE. This chain's CDR3 is CASSATDTQYF. For the CDR3, the DNA is TGTGCCAGCAGCGCTACAGATACGCAGTATTTT.

This clonotype has a count of ten or more. V and J are TRBV20-1 and TRBJ2-7, with 12 bases lining up with TRBD1. The germline gives CDR1 DFQATT, CDR2 SNEGSKA (reference sequence). The junction had 4 bases not matched to a gene; V was cut back by 0 bases and J by 4 bases. The CDR3 has 15 residues. Here the CDR3 DNA reads TGCAGTGCTAGAGATATGGGACAGGGGGCTTACGAGCAGTACTTC. This codes for CSARDMGQGAYEQYF.

This clonotype has more than one count but fewer than ten. The V and J genes are TRBV9 and TRBJ2-1; D remains ambiguous. From germline, CDR1 is SGDLS and CDR2 YYNGEE. CDR3 length: 12 amino acids. Trimming removed 2 bases at V and 4 bases at J, with 4 bases between. The CDR3 DNA sequence: TGTGCCAGCAGCGTCAATTACAATGAGCAGTTCTTC. Encoded protein: CASSVNYNEQFF. The full variable domain, rest sourced from reference TRBV9 and TRBJ2-1, is DSGVTQTPKHLITATGQRVTLRCSPRSGDLSVYWYQQSLDQGLQFLIQYYNGEERAKGNILERFSAQQFPDLHSELNLSSLELGDSALYFCASSVNYNEQFFGPGTRLTVL.

Sample share makes this clonotype medium-sized (0.01 to 0.1%). The chain uses TRBV6-4 and TRBJ2-5, with TRBD1 as a possible D gene (6 bases). This CDR3 is built from 13 residues. V lost 5 bases and J 5 bases, leaving 12 bases between the germline ends. Germline CDR1 is MRHNA and CDR2 is SNTAGT. The CDR3 DNA sequence: TGTGCCAGCAGTCAGGGGCGAGGGGAGACCCAGTACTTC. Its protein product is CASSQGRGETQYF.

The chain uses TRBV3-1 and TRBJ1-2; unclear D gene. The CDR3 length is 11 residues. Trimming removed 4 bases at V and 7 bases at J, with 7 bases between. Germline assignment: CDR1 LGHDT and CDR2 YNNKEL (reference sequence). The DNA of the CDR3 is TGTGCCAGCAGCCTTTCTAGTGGCTACACCTTC. It yields the protein CASSLSSGYTF. The full variable domain, its missing parts supplied by reference TRBV3-1 and TRBJ1-2, is DTAVSQTPKYLVTQMGNDKSIKCEQNLGHDTMYWYKQDSKKFLKIMFSYNNKELIINETVPNRFSPKSPDKAHLNLHINSLELGDSAVYFCASSLSSGYTFGSGTRLTVV.

This clonotype has more than one count but fewer than ten. Compared with germline, one end of the junction differs, possibly owing to a read error. V and J are TRBV7-2 and TRBJ2-1; D remains unclear. The CDR3 is made up of 15 amino acids. CDR1 and CDR2 from the germline V gene are SGHTA and FQGNSA. The CDR3 region has the DNA TGTGCCAGCAGCTTAGGTCTGGTGACCTACAATGAACAGTTCTTC. Its translation is CASSLGLVTYNEQFF.

This clonotype was found a few times. It is unclear where the CDR3 begins or ends on the DNA, so no DNA is shown, and the CDR3 is as TCRdb lists it. V is TRBV7-8 and J is TRBJ2-7. The CDR3 is 12 residues long, ends included. CDR1 and CDR2 from the germline V gene are SGHVS and FQNEAQ. CDR3 region: CASSSSLFWQYF.

The chain employs TRBV12-5 and TRBJ2-1; tentatively, D is TRBD2 (5 bases). Germline CDR1 and CDR2: LGHNT and FRNRAP. This CDR3 spans 12 amino acids. Trimming took off 6 bases at V and 7 bases at J, with 10 bases between the two ends. The CDR3 sequence: CASGNRGNEQFF. The DNA for the CDR3 is TGTGCTAGTGGCAACCGGGGTAATGAGCAGTTCTTC.

There are a few counts of this clonotype. The chain employs TRBV9 and TRBJ2-3; D is ambiguous. CDR1 and CDR2 (germline): SGDLS, YYNGEE. Trimming cost V 0 bases and J 3 bases, with 11 bases left between them. The CDR3 contains 15 residues. Here the CDR3 DNA reads TGTGCCAGCAGCGTAGAAGACATTACGACAGATACGCAGTATTTT. As protein: CASSVEDITTDTQYF.

This clonotype has ten or more counts. This chain links TRBV24-1 with TRBJ2-1; 7 positions agree with TRBD1. Trimming cost V 1 base and J 2 bases; bases outside gene matches: 4. There are 16 residues in the CDR3. CDR1 and CDR2 (germline): KGHDR, SFDVKD. The CDR3: CATSDFGDSTYNEQFF. The DNA of the CDR3 is TGTGCCACCAGTGATTTTGGGGACAGCACCTACAATGAGCAGTTCTTC.

This clonotype came up many times. CDR3 bases: TGTGCCAGCAGCCCGCGACGGGGGATTAACACTGAAGCTTTCTTT. Translated: CASSPRRGINTEAFF. The chain links TRBV5-4 to TRBJ1-1; D is perhaps TRBD1 (5 bases). Germline CDR1 SGHNT, CDR2 YYREEE (reference sequence). Trimming took 4 bases from V and 2 from J, leaving 15 bases between them. This CDR3 contains 15 residues. Full variable domain (remainder filled in from reference TRBV5-4 and TRBJ1-1): ETGVTQSPTHLIKTRGQQVTLRCSSQSGHNTVSWYQQALGQGPQFIFQYYREEENGRGNFPPRFSGLQFPNYSSELNVNALELDDSALYLCASSPRRGINTEAFFGQGTRLTVV.

This clonotype was counted ten times or more. The CDR3 nucleotides are TGTGCCAGCAGTTTCATAGCGGGGTCCTACGAGCAGTACTTC. It specifies CASSFIAGSYEQYF. V and J are TRBV6-2 or TRBV6-3 and TRBJ2-7; TRBD2 matches at 8 bases. This CDR3 region has 14 residues. Losses at the gene ends were 4 bases for V and 1 base for J; bases not matched to a gene: 3. In germline, CDR1 is MNHEY, CDR2 SVGEGT.

This clonotype was counted at least ten times. V is TRBV19 and J is TRBJ2-1, with a tentative D call TRBD2 (6 bases). This CDR3 has 15 residues. CDR1 and CDR2 (germline): LNHDA, SQIVND (reference sequence). The ends were cut back, 7 bases at V and 8 bases at J, with 21 bases in the middle. CDR3 in amino acids: CASTTNRHGGDEQFF. CDR3 DNA sequence: TGTGCCAGTACTACAAACCGGCACGGGGGTGATGAGCAGTTCTTC.